This T cell receptor beta chain appears in the sequencing data of a study of blood T cell repertoires in COVID-19. Turning to the study itself: The United States, Italy and Spain supplied acute and convalescent COVID-19 samples. PBMCs, B-cell-depleted T cells, or T cells were the source of the cDNA or gDNA that made up the material.

Original methodology: Reference gene primer amplification in the assay estimated nucleated cell counts. Only in-frame clones appear in the TCRdb table, and some are missing; sequencing was by immunoSEQ multiplex PCR. The V and J calls and the clone size are those of that table, but D and trimming were determined from the DNA. The sample holds some 250,000 clones, roughly 86% seen once. The receptor was derived from a woman between 25 and 40 years old with acute or convalescent COVID-19. Sequences were obtained from peripheral blood.

The CDR3 bases are TGTGCCAGCAACCCCTTGGGAGGCATGAACACTGAAGCTTTCTTT. Its protein is CASNPLGGMNTEAFF. This chain uses TRBV5-6 with TRBJ1-1, with D unclear. This CDR3 has 15 residues. Germline-derived CDR1 and CDR2 are SGHDT and YYEEEE. The germline V and J ends were trimmed by 6 bases and 0 bases, with 15 bases remaining between them.